The 22 T cell receptor beta chains below were found in one sample sequenced in a study of OX40 agonist ivuxolimab in advanced cancers. TCRdb keeps only in-frame clones here, not all; method: immunoSEQ multiplex PCR. The table includes roughly 80,000 clones, roughly 90% detected once. Sequencing used CD4+ or CD8+ T cells sorted from blood, obtained in a trial of the OX40 agonist ivuxolimab. The receptors were gathered from an adult with an advanced solid tumor such as melanoma, head and neck, liver or kidney cancer.

The chain links TRBV7-3 to TRBJ2-3; TRBD2 might be the D (6 bases). Trimming removed 5 bases from V and 4 bases from J, with 13 bases in between. This CDR3 has 14 amino acids. CDR1 is SGHTA and CDR2 is FQGTGA in the germline V gene. CDR3 sequence (DNA): TGTGCCAGCAGCCGAGCGGGTTCCCCAGATACGCAGTATTTT. It yields the protein CASSRAGSPDTQYF.

The chain employs TRBV19 and TRBJ2-1, with a tentative D call TRBD2 (6 bases). The CDR3 covers 14 residues. Trimming took off 7 bases at V and 9 bases at J, with 19 bases between the two ends. The germline CDR1 and CDR2 sequences are LNHDA and SQIVND (reference sequence). The CDR3 DNA reads as TGTGCCAGTATTCCGACTAGAACTTCCGGTGAGCAGTTCTTC. The encoded protein is CASIPTRTSGEQFF.

V usage is TRBV28 and J usage is TRBJ2-5; 11 bases are shared with TRBD2. The CDR3 totals 14 residues. Germline V gene data show CDR1 as MDHEN and CDR2 as SYDVKM. Germline trimming cut 10 bases from V and 1 base from J; bases unmatched to any gene: 5. The CDR3 region is CATAGLAAQETQYF. The CDR3 bases are TGTGCCACCGCGGGACTAGCGGCCCAAGAGACCCAGTACTTC.

The chain couples TRBV11-2 to TRBJ2-3; D tentatively reads TRBD1 or TRBD2 (5 bases each). CDR3 length: 15 amino acids. Trimming cost V 6 bases and J 0 bases, with 13 bases left between them. The germline gives CDR1 SGHAT, CDR2 FQNNGV. The DNA for the CDR3 is TGTGCCAGCAGAATCCCGGGACGGAGCACAGATACGCAGTATTTT. It is translated as CASRIPGRSTDTQYF.

With regard to this clone: Germline and junction disagree at one end, which may indicate a read error. This chain links TRBV4-2 with TRBJ2-7, with 7 bases that match TRBD1. CDR1 and CDR2 (germline): LGHNA, YNFKEQ. CDR3 length: 15 amino acids. The CDR3 region has the DNA TGTGCCAGCAGACAAGGGGTTCAGGGGGCCTACGAGCAGTACTTC. It is translated as CASRQGVQGAYEQYF.

CDR3 DNA sequence: TGCGCCAGCACCCAACACAGGGGCACTGAAGCTTTCTTT. Its translation: CASTQHRGTEAFF. V usage is TRBV10-2 and J usage is TRBJ1-1, with 7 bases lining up with TRBD1. In germline, CDR1 is WSHSY, CDR2 SAAADI. Germline trimming cut 7 bases from V and 4 bases from J; bases unmatched to any gene: 6. The CDR3 loop spans 13 amino acids.

This clone was recorded a few times. At one boundary the junction diverges from the germline segment, which might be a read error. The chain couples TRBV7-7 to TRBJ2-2; D remains ambiguous. The CDR3 runs to 12 residues. In germline, CDR1 is SSHAT, CDR2 FNYEAQ (reference sequence). The DNA for the CDR3 is TGTGCTAGCAGCATTAACACCGGGGAGCTGTTTTTT. It is translated as CASSINTGELFF.

The genes are TRBV7-8 and TRBJ2-7; the match to TRBD2 covers 8 bases. The V segment lost 1 base and the J segment 0 bases; nucleotides outside the gene matches: 5. The CDR3 has 16 amino acids. Germline loops: CDR1 SGHVS, CDR2 FQNEAQ. CDR3 protein: CASSLVGSGNSYEQYF. The CDR3 DNA sequence: TGTGCCAGCAGCTTAGTGGGTAGCGGGAACTCCTACGAGCAGTACTTC.

J is TRBJ2-2 and V is TRBV5-1; D is unresolved. The germline V gene has CDR1 SGHRS and CDR2 YFSETQ. This CDR3 has 15 residues. The V and J ends lost 5 bases and 6 bases respectively, with 17 bases between them. The CDR3 region is CASRSNLVSSGELFF. The CDR3 DNA reads as TGCGCCAGCAGGTCGAATCTGGTCTCTTCCGGGGAGCTGTTTTTT.

This clone was picked up a small number of times. The V call is TRBV19, the J call TRBJ2-1; 7 bases agree with TRBD2. The CDR3 covers 14 residues. Germline trimming cut 3 bases from V and 5 bases from J; bases unmatched to any gene: 4. Germline V CDR1 and CDR2: LNHDA, SQIVND (reference sequence). The CDR3 protein is CASSIWLADNEQFF. The CDR3 coding sequence is TGTGCCAGTAGTATCTGGCTAGCGGACAATGAGCAGTTCTTC.

This chain connects TRBV2 to TRBJ1-5; 7 bases are a match to TRBD1. CDR3 length: 13 residues. The germline gives CDR1 SNHLY, CDR2 FYNNEI. V shed 7 bases, J shed 3 bases, and the junction held 3 bases outside the gene matches. As DNA, the CDR3 is TGTGCCAGCAAGGGGACAGTCAATCAGCCCCAGCATTTT. The encoded protein is CASKGTVNQPQHF.

V usage is TRBV28 and J usage is TRBJ2-1, with D possibly TRBD1 on 6 matching bases. The CDR3 consists of 14 residues. Germline loops: CDR1 MDHEN, CDR2 SYDVKM. Trimming left V 7 bases short and J 7 bases short, with 17 bases between. In nucleotides, the CDR3 is TGTGCCAGCACCTCGGGGCCAGGGGCTAATGAGCAGTTCTTC. The encoded protein is CASTSGPGANEQFF.

The rearrangement links TRBV6-5 to TRBJ2-4, with 9 bases identical to TRBD1. The V segment lost 5 bases and the J segment 3 bases; nucleotides outside the gene matches: 5. CDR1 MNHEY and CDR2 SVGAGI come from the germline V gene. This CDR3 comprises 15 residues. The chain's CDR3 is CASSADRGDKNIQYF. The CDR3 DNA is TGTGCCAGCAGTGCGGACAGGGGAGACAAAAACATTCAGTACTTC.

The chain combines TRBV7-9 with TRBJ1-3; D call uncertain. Germline-derived CDR1 and CDR2 are SEHNR and FQNEAQ (reference sequence). The length of the CDR3 is 16 residues. V lost 5 bases and J lost 3, with 17 bases in between. The CDR3, as DNA: TGTGCCAGCAGCACCGACGGTCGCTCAGGTGGAAACACCATATATTTT. This translates into CASSTDGRSGGNTIYF.

The chain couples TRBV7-8 to TRBJ2-3; 8 bases align to TRBD2. Germline V gives CDR1 SGHVS, CDR2 FQNEAQ. J lost 10 bases, V lost 3 bases, and 6 bases had no gene match. CDR3 length equals 13 residues. The CDR3 here is CASSLGAGVAQYF. The CDR3 DNA reads as TGTGCCAGCAGCTTGGGAGCGGGAGTAGCGCAGTATTTT.

The chain is built from TRBV5-1 and TRBJ2-7; TRBD2 matches 8 bases. The CDR3 is 14 residues long. With V trimmed by 2 bases and J by 4 bases, 5 bases remained unmatched. Germline CDR1 reads SGHRS; CDR2 reads YFSETQ. Written as DNA, the CDR3 is TGCGCCAGCAGCTTTAAGGGCGGGGGGTACGAGCAGTACTTC. Its protein is CASSFKGGGYEQYF. Full variable domain (rest looked up from reference TRBV5-1 and TRBJ2-7): KAGVTQTPRYLIKTRGQQVTLSCSPISGHRSVSWYQQTPGQGLQFLFEYFSETQRNKGNFPGRFSGRQFSNSRSEMNVSTLELGDSALYLCASSFKGGGYEQYFGPGTRLTVT.

As DNA, the CDR3 is TGCGCCAGCAGCTCGCGTGGGTTTGTGGCGGGAGAGACCCAGTACTTC. Amino acids: CASSSRGFVAGETQYF. The gene calls are TRBV5-1 and TRBJ2-5; perhaps TRBD2 as D (5 bases). The CDR3 is made up of 16 amino acids. The germline gives CDR1 SGHRS, CDR2 YFSETQ. The ends were cut back, 3 bases at V and 4 bases at J, with 19 bases in the middle.

This clone was found once. The chain combines TRBV7-2 with TRBJ2-7; 8 bases are a match to TRBD2. The CDR3 has 15 residues. The germline gives CDR1 SGHTA, CDR2 FQGNSA. J lost 1 base, V lost 1 base, and 3 bases had no gene match. The CDR3 coding sequence is TGTGCCAGCAGCTTAGATGTAGCGGGATCCTACGAGCAGTACTTC. The encoded protein is CASSLDVAGSYEQYF. Based on the CDR3 plus reference TRBV7-2 and TRBJ2-7, the full variable domain is GAGVSQSPSNKVTEKGKDVELRCDPISGHTALYWYRQSLGQGLEFLIYFQGNSAPDKSGLPSDRFSAERTGGSVSTLTIQRTQQEDSAVYLCASSLDVAGSYEQYFGPGTRLTVT.

V and J are TRBV30 and TRBJ2-2; 10 nucleotides agree with TRBD2. Germline lookup yields CDR1 GTSNPN and CDR2 SVGIG (reference sequence). This CDR3 contains 14 residues. V was pared by 7 bases and J by 0 bases, with 2 bases of the junction left unmatched. The CDR3 protein is CAFSGRANTGELFF. The CDR3 DNA follows: TGTGCCTTCAGCGGGAGGGCGAACACCGGGGAGCTGTTTTTT.

This chain uses TRBV9 with TRBJ2-2; 12 bases map to TRBD2. Germline CDR1 and CDR2: SGDLS and YYNGEE. The CDR3 runs to 18 residues. V trimming: 5 bases; J trimming: 4 bases; junction bases outside the gene matches: 12. The CDR3 DNA is TGTGCCAGCAGAGGCCCAGCTAGCGGGAGGGCAATCACCGGGGAGCTGTTTTTT. It yields the protein CASRGPASGRAITGELFF.

The chain recombines TRBV7-2 with TRBJ2-7; TRBD1 matches 8 bases. The CDR3 is made up of 14 amino acids. Germline CDR1 SGHTA, CDR2 FQGNSA. V lost 5 bases, J lost 2 bases, and 5 bases stayed unmatched. DNA of the CDR3: TGTGCCAGCAGCACCCGACAGGGGACCTACGAGCAGTACTTC. Translating it yields CASSTRQGTYEQYF.

In regard to this clone: Germline and junction disagree at one end, which may indicate a read error. This chain links TRBV18 with TRBJ2-3; D uncertain. The germline V gene encodes CDR1 KGHSH and CDR2 LQKENI. The CDR3 totals 12 residues. The CDR3 nucleotides read TGTACCAGCTCGCGGAACACAGATACGCAGTATTTT. This encodes CTSSRNTDTQYF.